This T cell receptor beta chain was retrieved from a study of T-cell reconstitution after alpha-beta-depleted transplantation in children. This clonotype was seen a handful of times. Molecular barcoding with unique molecular identifiers was used for the TCRbeta library. In TCRdb, the PCR reads were re-called with MiXCR into one record per CDR3 protein. In the table there are around 360,000 distinct CDR3 sequences, 10% of which are singletons. The CDR3 is 16 amino acids. V dropped 1 base and J dropped 6 bases, with 16 bases sitting between them. Per germline, CDR1 SGHTA and CDR2 FQGTGA. This rearrangement joins TRBV7-3 to TRBJ2-1, with a weak D call TRBD1 (5 bases). This TCR derives from a human donor who donated a stem cell graft to a child with acute lymphoblastic leukemia. Sample: PBMCs from the stem cell graft donor, taken from the stem cell graft. CDR3 coding DNA: TGTGCCAGCAGCTTAAACTCTAGGGGATCGGGCAATGAGCAGTTCTTC. Translation gives CASSLNSRGSGNEQFF.